One sample yielded the 19 T cell receptor beta chains listed below, sequenced in a study of shared clonotypes between healthy human individuals. Sequenced by immunoSEQ multiplex PCR; TCRdb stores in-frame clones only, minus some. The table shows some 1,100,000 clones, with about 80% occurring only once. The material sequenced was memory CD4+ T cells from PBMCs. Subset described: CD45RA-negative fraction. Receptor source: a man younger than 35 in good health. Some clones in this sample may be carry-over from other donors' samples.

The chain uses TRBV5-1 and TRBJ1-1; D not resolved. The CDR3 has 12 amino acids. Germline-derived CDR1 and CDR2 are SGHRS and YFSETQ. V lost 1 base to trimming and J lost 8 bases, with 9 bases between them. CDR3 protein: CASSLTQSEAFF. The CDR3 DNA sequence: TGCGCCAGCAGCTTGACACAGTCAGAAGCTTTCTTT. Together with reference TRBV5-1 and TRBJ1-1, the CDR3 gives the full variable domain: KAGVTQTPRYLIKTRGQQVTLSCSPISGHRSVSWYQQTPGQGLQFLFEYFSETQRNKGNFPGRFSGRQFSNSRSEMNVSTLELGDSALYLCASSLTQSEAFFGQGTRLTVV.

This chain joins TRBV5-1 and TRBJ2-2; 11 nucleotides align to TRBD2. The junction had 5 bases not matched to a gene; V was cut back by 1 base and J by 0 bases. Germline V gene lookup returns CDR1 SGHRS and CDR2 YFSETQ. The CDR3 sequence is 18 residues long. As DNA, the CDR3 is TGCGCCAGCAGCTTGTCACTAGCGGGAGCTACGAACACCGGGGAGCTGTTTTTT. Protein: CASSLSLAGATNTGELFF.

This rearrangement joins TRBV7-8 to TRBJ1-2; 9 positions match TRBD1. Looked up from germline, CDR1 is SGHVS and CDR2 is FQNEAQ. This CDR3 has 14 amino acids. The J segment lost 5 bases and the V segment lost 3 bases, leaving 4 bases of the junction unmatched. CDR3 sequence reads: CASSFAGTGYGYTF. The CDR3 DNA reads TGTGCCAGCAGCTTTGCCGGGACAGGGTATGGCTACACCTTC.

The CDR3 DNA reads as TGTGCCAGCAGCAAAGCGGGGACGGAGTACTTC. It codes for CASSKAGTEYF. V gene TRBV28 combines with J gene TRBJ2-7; 7 bases are shared with TRBD2. The CDR3 sequence is 11 residues long. Germline V gene data show CDR1 as MDHEN and CDR2 as SYDVKM. Trimming removed 6 bases from V and 11 bases from J; junction bases left unmatched: 7.

The rearrangement uses TRBV11-3 and TRBJ2-2; D gene uncertain. Per germline, CDR1 SGHNT and CDR2 YENEEA. The CDR3 covers 13 residues. Trimming removed 6 bases at V and 0 bases at J, with 5 bases between. CDR3 DNA sequence: TGTGCCAGCAGTCAGACGAACACCGGGGAGCTGTTTTTT. Translating it yields CASSQTNTGELFF.

The genes are TRBV11-2 and TRBJ2-3, with no clear D. The CDR3 loop spans 15 amino acids. The V gene lost 5 bases and the J gene lost 5 bases, with 17 bases spanning the gap. Germline CDR1 is SGHAT and CDR2 is FQNNGV. The CDR3 here is CASSKSGRGRDTQYF. The CDR3 DNA is TGTGCCAGCAGCAAATCGGGCCGAGGCAGAGATACGCAGTATTTT.

This clone was picked up a small number of times. The gene calls are TRBV15 and TRBJ2-5; 10 nucleotides align to TRBD1. Trimming at V came to 5 bases and at J to 2 bases, leaving 5 bases not matched to a gene. This CDR3 region has 15 residues. Germline CDR1 and CDR2: LNHNV and YYDKDF (reference sequence). CDR3 sequence (DNA): TGTGCCACCAGCTTCTGGGACAGGGGACAAGAGACCCAGTACTTC. Its translation is CATSFWDRGQETQYF.

The V gene is TRBV6-5, the J gene TRBJ2-3, with 8 bases that match TRBD2. The trim removed 0 bases at V and 6 bases at J, leaving 5 bases unmatched. CDR1 MNHEY and CDR2 SVGAGI come from the germline V gene. The CDR3 spans 15 residues. The CDR3 DNA follows: TGTGCCAGCAGTTACTCCGGGAGGGCCGGTGATACGCAGTATTTT. Translation gives CASSYSGRAGDTQYF.

The rearrangement uses TRBV11-3 and TRBJ2-3; D is perhaps TRBD2 (5 bases). The CDR3 runs 13 residues. V gave up 5 bases and J gave up 7 bases, with 13 bases separating them. CDR1 and CDR2 from the germline V gene are SGHNT and YENEEA. CDR3 residues: CASSPGSGNTQYF. CDR3 nucleotides: TGTGCCAGCAGCCCTGGGTCGGGGAATACGCAGTATTTT.

The rearrangement uses TRBV29-1 and TRBJ2-1, with D possibly called TRBD1 or TRBD2 (5 bases each). The germline CDR1 and CDR2 sequences are SQVTM and ANQGSEA. The CDR3 runs 12 residues. V lost 6 bases, J lost 7 bases, and 13 bases lay in between. The CDR3 protein is CSVRGPGNEQFF. Here the CDR3 DNA reads TGCAGCGTGAGGGGCCCTGGGAATGAGCAGTTCTTC.

The chain uses TRBV7-3 and TRBJ2-1; 7 bases agree with TRBD2. Trimming removed 5 bases from V and 5 bases from J; junction bases left unmatched: 3. The CDR3 runs 13 residues. The germline V gene has CDR1 SGHTA and CDR2 FQGTGA. The CDR3 nucleotides are TGTGCCAGCAGCGTCCTAGCGGACAATGAGCAGTTCTTC. Its protein is CASSVLADNEQFF.

A note on this clone: The same CDR3 arises from other DNA sequences in this sample as well. The chain joins TRBV28 to TRBJ2-2; D remains ambiguous. Trimming removed 2 bases at V and 1 base at J, with 8 bases between. Germline V gene data show CDR1 as MDHEN and CDR2 as SYDVKM. CDR3 length: 15 residues. The CDR3 loop is CASSLPGGNTGELFF. CDR3 DNA sequence: TGTGCCAGCAGTTTACCCGGCGGGAACACCGGGGAGCTGTTTTTT.

This clone was recorded only once. The germline gene is not matched at one end of the junction; a read error may be the cause. The genes are TRBV5-4 and TRBJ2-7; 7 nucleotides line up with TRBD1. Germline CDR1 reads SGHNT; CDR2 reads YYREEE (reference sequence). CDR3 size: 15 residues. CDR3 nucleotide sequence: TGTGCCAGCGGCTTGCCGGGGACAGTCGTCTCCGAGCAGTACTTC. Translated, it gives CASGLPGTVVSEQYF.

The chain links TRBV7-9 to TRBJ2-5; D may be TRBD2 (5 bases). The V and J ends lost 1 base and 4 bases respectively, with 13 bases between them. The length of the CDR3 is 15 residues. CDR1 SEHNR and CDR2 FQNEAQ come from the germline V gene (reference sequence). The CDR3 DNA is TGTGCCAGCAGCTTAGTTGGCGGCGCGGGAGAGACCCAGTACTTC. Translated, it gives CASSLVGGAGETQYF.

This chain uses TRBV7-9 with TRBJ2-7; D is undetermined. This CDR3 is built from 14 residues. Trimming removed 0 bases from V and 2 bases from J, with 8 bases in between. The germline V gene encodes CDR1 SEHNR and CDR2 FQNEAQ (reference sequence). CDR3: CASSLASRTYEQYF. DNA for the CDR3: TGTGCCAGCAGCTTAGCTTCCCGCACCTACGAGCAGTACTTC.

The V and J genes are TRBV6-6 and TRBJ1-2, with 7 bases identical to TRBD1. The CDR3 consists of 13 residues. J was trimmed by 4 bases and V by 7 bases; bases with no gene match: 6. Germline V gene lookup returns CDR1 MNHNY and CDR2 SVGAGI (reference sequence). The CDR3 bases are TGTGCCAGCACCTCCCGGGACAGCTATGGCTACACCTTC. Protein sequence: CASTSRDSYGYTF.

The chain combines TRBV29-1 with TRBJ1-2, with D possibly TRBD1 on 5 matching bases. The V and J ends lost 7 bases and 0 bases respectively, with 18 bases between them. From germline, CDR1 is SQVTM and CDR2 ANQGSEA. The length of the CDR3 is 15 residues. CDR3 coding DNA: TGCAGCGCGGCGGGGGACTACAGGTCTAACTATGGCTACACCTTC. This gives the protein CSAAGDYRSNYGYTF.

The chain recombines TRBV6-5 with TRBJ1-2; 7 bases fit TRBD1. V shed 0 bases and J 2 bases; nucleotides not matched to a gene: 6. Germline V lookup: CDR1 MNHEY, CDR2 SVGAGI. The CDR3 consists of 16 residues. CDR3 residues: CASSYSPDRLNYGYTF. Here the CDR3 DNA reads TGTGCCAGCAGTTACTCCCCGGACAGGTTGAACTATGGCTACACCTTC.

The chain combines TRBV27 with TRBJ1-1; D remains ambiguous. Germline-derived CDR1 and CDR2 are MNHEY and SMNVEV (reference sequence). This CDR3 spans 14 amino acids. Trimming left V 5 bases short and J 1 base short, with 11 bases between. The CDR3 coding sequence is TGTGCCAGCAGTAAGGGAGCTCCGAACACTGAAGCTTTCTTT. Encoded protein: CASSKGAPNTEAFF.